The 20 T cell receptor beta chains in this list originate from one sample, sequenced in a study of OX40 agonist ivuxolimab in advanced cancers. Method: immunoSEQ multiplex PCR; TCRdb's copy keeps in-frame clones and lacks some. The sample lists 55,000 or so clones, about 90% occurring once. Here the sequenced sample was CD4+ or CD8+ T cells sorted from blood, taken in a trial of the OX40 agonist ivuxolimab. These receptors were collected from an adult with an advanced solid tumor such as melanoma, head and neck, liver or kidney cancer.

The rearrangement uses TRBV7-3 and TRBJ2-7; tentative D call: TRBD2 (6 bases). Germline V gives CDR1 SGHTA, CDR2 FQGTGA. This CDR3 has 13 amino acids. V was clipped by 6 bases and J by 2 bases, with 11 bases between them. The CDR3 DNA reads TGTGCCAGCAGTCTCGGGGGAACCTACGAGCAGTACTTC. It encodes CASSLGGTYEQYF.

This rearrangement joins TRBV7-8 to TRBJ2-7, with D unclear. CDR3 size: 15 residues. The germline V and J ends were trimmed by 2 bases and 1 base, with 12 bases remaining between them. Germline V gives CDR1 SGHVS, CDR2 FQNEAQ. CDR3 DNA sequence: TGTGCCAGCAGCTTAAAACTCGGCATTTCCTACGAGCAGTACTTC. It codes for CASSLKLGISYEQYF.

The chain uses TRBV27 and TRBJ1-4; unclear D gene. The CDR3 runs to 14 residues. Germline V lookup: CDR1 MNHEY, CDR2 SMNVEV (reference sequence). The V and J ends lost 3 bases and 6 bases respectively, with 11 bases between them. The CDR3 is CASSFGTLDEKLFF. CDR3 in DNA: TGTGCCAGCAGTTTTGGTACGCTGGATGAAAAACTGTTTTTT.

This chain uses TRBV6-1 with TRBJ2-1; no definite D call. This CDR3 spans 13 amino acids. Trimming removed 1 base at V and 9 bases at J, with 10 bases between. Germline assignment: CDR1 MNHNS and CDR2 SASEGT. In DNA form, the CDR3 reads TGTGCCAGCAGTGAAGTGAGCGTCGGTGAGCAGTTCTTC. Translating gives CASSEVSVGEQFF.

This clone was seen a single time. The chain uses TRBV2 and TRBJ2-7, with 13 bases fitting TRBD2. The ends lost 4 bases at V and 5 bases at J; junction bases unmatched: 11. The germline V gene has CDR1 SNHLY and CDR2 FYNNEI. The CDR3 is 17 amino acids. The CDR3 protein is CASSGPTSGRSGNEQYF. CDR3 DNA: TGTGCCAGCAGTGGACCGACTAGCGGGAGGTCGGGAAACGAGCAGTACTTC.

The chain links TRBV7-6 to TRBJ2-1, with 15 nucleotides matching TRBD2. The length of the CDR3 is 18 residues. Looked up from germline, CDR1 is SGHVS and CDR2 is FNYEAQ. Trimming cost V 5 bases and J 6 bases; bases outside gene matches: 11. CDR3 in amino acids: CASSAPRTSGREGNEQFF. The CDR3 DNA is TGTGCCAGCAGCGCCCCGAGGACTAGCGGGAGGGAGGGCAATGAGCAGTTCTTC.

The rearrangement joins TRBV7-9 to TRBJ2-5; 7 nucleotides agree with TRBD2. Germline-derived CDR1 and CDR2 are SEHNR and FQNEAQ (reference sequence). This CDR3 is built from 15 residues. The V segment lost 5 bases and the J segment 4 bases; nucleotides outside the gene matches: 10. CDR3 in amino acids: CASSIGGRAPETQYF. CDR3 coding DNA: TGTGCCAGCAGCATAGGAGGGAGGGCCCCAGAGACCCAGTACTTC. The full variable domain, with the rest looked up from reference TRBV7-9 and TRBJ2-5, is DTGVSQNPRHKITKRGQNVTFRCDPISEHNRLYWYRQTLGQGPEFLTYFQNEAQLEKSRLLSDRFSAERPKGSFSTLEIQRTEQGDSAMYLCASSIGGRAPETQYFGPGTRLLVL.

This clone occurred once. This sequence joins TRBV27 and TRBJ2-3; D remains unclear. V lost 0 bases and J lost 3, with 7 bases in between. The CDR3 is 14 amino acids. Looked up from germline, CDR1 is MNHEY and CDR2 is SMNVEV (reference sequence). DNA for the CDR3: TGTGCCAGCAGTTTATCGATGACAACAGATACGCAGTATTTT. This gives the protein CASSLSMTTDTQYF.

The V call is TRBV27, the J call TRBJ2-3, with 8 bases that match TRBD1. Unmatched junction bases numbered 10, after V lost 8 bases and J lost 0 bases. Per the germline V gene, CDR1 is MNHEY and CDR2 is SMNVEV (reference sequence). The CDR3 is 16 amino acids. CDR3 region: CASSAYRGTSTDTQYF. DNA for the CDR3: TGTGCCAGCTCCGCGTACAGGGGGACTAGCACAGATACGCAGTATTTT.

This clone was found a few times. The chain combines TRBV7-2 with TRBJ2-4; the match to TRBD1 covers 7 bases. CDR1 and CDR2 from the germline V gene are SGHTA and FQGNSA. The V segment lost 5 bases and the J segment 9 bases; nucleotides outside the gene matches: 7. The CDR3 spans 13 residues. This CDR3 is CASSQTGSGIQYF. The CDR3 DNA reads as TGTGCCAGCAGCCAGACAGGGTCAGGCATTCAGTACTTC.

This clone was observed a single time. The rearrangement uses TRBV5-1 and TRBJ1-1; possible D gene TRBD1, 5 bases. V was pared by 4 bases and J by 2 bases, with 12 bases between. Per germline, CDR1 SGHRS and CDR2 YFSETQ. The CDR3 totals 14 residues. This chain's CDR3 is CASSPGHTNTEAFF. DNA of the CDR3: TGCGCCAGCAGCCCTGGACACACCAACACTGAAGCTTTCTTT.

This chain joins TRBV5-1 and TRBJ2-1; D is undetermined. Germline V lookup: CDR1 SGHRS, CDR2 YFSETQ. The CDR3 spans 11 residues. V was cut by 1 base and J by 13 bases, with 9 bases left in between. The CDR3 coding sequence is TGCGCCAGCAGCTTGAACCAAGCACAGTTCTTC. Protein: CASSLNQAQFF.

V gene TRBV14 combines with J gene TRBJ2-7; D is undetermined. The CDR3 contains 15 residues. Trimming pared 3 bases from V and 3 bases from J, leaving 15 bases between. The germline V gene has CDR1 SGHDN and CDR2 FVKESK. The CDR3 reads CASSHYRTKDYEQYF. CDR3 nucleotides: TGTGCCAGCAGCCATTATCGCACGAAGGACTACGAGCAGTACTTC.

DNA of the CDR3: TGTGCCAGCCCGAGTAGAGGGTTACAAGAGACCCAGTACTTC. This codes for CASPSRGLQETQYF. The rearrangement links TRBV2 to TRBJ2-5, with D tentatively TRBD2 (5 bases). V lost 8 bases, J lost 2 bases, and 15 bases lay in between. The CDR3 is 14 amino acids. The germline V gene encodes CDR1 SNHLY and CDR2 FYNNEI.

This clone turned up a few times. The gene calls are TRBV1 and TRBJ2-3; the D call of TRBD2 is as the table states it, not checked on the DNA. TRBV1 is tagged as a pseudogene. There are 15 residues in the CDR3. CDR3 region: CTSKRGWDSGDTQYF. The CDR3, as DNA: TGCACCAGCAAGCGGGGGTGGGACTCCGGAGATACGCAGTATTTT.

V usage is TRBV21-1 and J usage is TRBJ2-2; the table's D gene call, TRBD1, was not cross checked with the DNA. TRBV21-1 is a pseudogene segment. The length of the CDR3 is 14 residues. DNA for the CDR3: TGTGCCAGCAGCAAAGTCAGGGAAACCGGGGAGCTGTTTTTT. This gives the protein CASSKVRETGELFF.

Sample share makes this clone medium-sized (0.01 to 0.1%). The chain joins TRBV2 to TRBJ1-2; 8 nucleotides agree with TRBD1. The CDR3 has 14 residues. With V trimmed by 2 bases and J by 5 bases, 4 bases remained unmatched. Germline CDR1 is SNHLY and CDR2 is FYNNEI. CDR3 amino acids: CASSEQGAGYGYTF. The CDR3 DNA reads as TGTGCCAGCAGTGAACAGGGGGCTGGATATGGCTACACCTTC.

This clone has just one count. The rearrangement uses TRBV5-1 and TRBJ2-3; no clear D gene. CDR1 is SGHRS and CDR2 is YFSETQ in the germline V gene. Trimming pared 0 bases from V and 5 bases from J, leaving 10 bases between. CDR3 length: 14 residues. In nucleotides, the CDR3 is TGCGCCAGCAGCTTGGGGATAGCCGAAGATACGCAGTATTTT. It is translated as CASSLGIAEDTQYF.

This rearrangement joins TRBV7-2 to TRBJ2-3, with 14 bases identical to TRBD2. The V and J ends lost 4 bases and 0 bases, in that order; junction bases with no gene match: 9. The CDR3 totals 19 residues. The germline CDR1 and CDR2 sequences are SGHTA and FQGNSA. The CDR3 region is CASSSRGLAGGTSTDTQYF. Here the CDR3 DNA reads TGTGCCAGCAGCTCCCGTGGACTAGCGGGAGGAACTAGCACAGATACGCAGTATTTT.

In its sample, this clone was seen once. The chain has TRBV10-3 and TRBJ2-5; D is undetermined. Per germline, CDR1 ENHRY and CDR2 SYGVKD. The CDR3 totals 12 residues. The V end lost 10 bases, the J end lost 5 bases, and 14 bases lay between the germline ends. The CDR3 loop is CATTSSVETQYF. The DNA for the CDR3 is TGTGCCACCACCTCGAGCGTGGAGACCCAGTACTTC.